What follows are 3 T cell receptor beta chains derived from one specimen sequenced in a study of T cell repertoires in cytomegalovirus infection. TCRdb fed the reads into MiXCR, producing one record per CDR3 protein. The data show more than 250,000 distinct CDR3 sequences, 20% to 25% seen once. Their target antigens are unknown. This material consisted of cultured PBMCs, taken from culture after CMV antigen stimulation. The receptors here all came from a human donor in good health (CMV status not recorded). Some clones in this sample may be carry-over from other donors' samples.

The chain is built from TRBV27 and TRBJ2-1; unclear D gene. The CDR3 consists of 12 residues. V gave up 3 bases and J gave up 8 bases, with 8 bases separating them. Germline-derived CDR1 and CDR2 are MNHEY and SMNVEV (reference sequence). This CDR3 is CASSFGADEQFF. The CDR3 nucleotides are TGTGCCAGCAGTTTCGGAGCAGATGAGCAGTTCTTC.

The J gene is TRBJ2-7, the V gene TRBV2, with TRBD2 as a possible D gene (5 bases). Germline-derived CDR1 and CDR2 are SNHLY and FYNNEI. This CDR3 has 12 amino acids. Between the trimmed V and J ends, which lost 3 bases and 3 bases, there was a span of 6 bases. Here the CDR3 DNA reads TGTGCCAGCAGTGACCGGGGCTACGAGCAGTACGTC. It is translated as CASSDRGYEQYV.

The chain combines TRBV12-3 or TRBV12-4 with TRBJ2-1; 11 bases are shared with TRBD2. The CDR3 consists of 15 residues. The junction had 3 bases not matched to a gene; V was cut back by 3 bases and J by 5 bases. The CDR3 DNA sequence: TGTGCCAGCAGTTTTACACTAGCGGGAGACAATGAGCAGTTCTTC. This translates into CASSFTLAGDNEQFF.